This T cell receptor beta chain was identified in a study of Ad26.COV2.S vaccination and SARS-CoV-2 variants. General study results and limits: Non-spike TCR breadth was similar in vaccine and placebo recipients. Reportedly, after vaccination the spike-specific CD8+ and CD4+ T cell responses displayed substantial breadth.

Stated treatment: 19 received Ad26.COV2.S at low or high dose, single or two shots; about five received placebo; per-sample allocation not given. The investigators took samples on day 63 after the first vaccine or placebo injection. The shot given was an Ad26 vector that makes Wuhan-strain SARS-CoV-2 spike. The data were produced by immunoSEQ multiplex PCR, yet TCRdb's version contains in-frame clones alone and is incomplete. The sample yields 400,000 to 500,000 clones, approximately 92% seen once. This CDR3 region has 14 residues. CDR1 MDHEN and CDR2 SYDVKM come from the germline V gene. V dropped 4 bases and J dropped 0 bases, with 9 bases sitting between them. Remarks on this clone: The antigen remains undetermined.

The clonotype was recovered from a person between 18 and 65 years old who received the Ad26.COV2.S COVID-19 vaccine or a placebo. V is TRBV28 and J is TRBJ1-1; the D gene is possibly TRBD1 (6 bases). This material consisted of peripheral blood, taken in a trial of Ad26.COV2.S vaccine versus placebo. The CDR3 sequence: CASSSRGLNTEAFF. The CDR3 DNA is TGTGCCAGCAGTTCCAGGGGCTTGAACACTGAAGCTTTCTTT.